The rows below give T cell receptor beta chains drawn from one sample of a study of immune characterization of retroperitoneal liposarcoma. TCRdb recomputed calls from the PCR reads with MiXCR, one row per CDR3 protein. The table has about 5,100 distinct CDR3 sequences, roughly 34% seen once. The specimen sequenced was tumor tissue. These receptors came from a female donor with retroperitoneal liposarcoma. The CDR3 runs from the conserved cysteine through the conserved F or W. D genes are given only for firm matches. Expanded clones get a size class; other rows say once, few or many, or leave the size out.

CDR3 | DNA | V | D | size | J
CASSAGPYNSPLHF | TGTGCCAGCAGTGCAGGTCCCTATAATTCACCCCTCCACTTT | TRBV6-1 | - | - | TRBJ1-6
CASSYQQETQYF | TGTGCCAGCAGTTACCAGCAAGAGACCCAGTACTTC | TRBV6-6 | - | - | TRBJ2-5
CASSEGTGETEAFF | TGTGCCAGCAGTGAAGGGACAGGGGAAACTGAAGCTTTCTTT | TRBV6-1 | TRBD1 | - | TRBJ1-1
CASSLEHGWEQYF | TGCGCCAGCAGCTTGGAACACGGCTGGGAGCAGTACTTC | TRBV5-1 | - | many | TRBJ2-7
CASGPGQVTGNTIYF | TGTGCCAGCGGCCCGGGACAGGTGACTGGAAACACCATATATTTT | TRBV12-3/TRBV12-4 | TRBD1 | - | TRBJ1-3
CASSLAAGSPYEQFF | TGTGCCAGCAGCTTAGCAGCGGGATCTCCCTACGAGCAGTTCTTC | TRBV11-3 | TRBD2 | few | TRBJ2-1
CASSFGTGGKKLFF | TGTGCCAGCAGTTTTGGGACAGGGGGTAAAAAACTGTTTTTT | TRBV12-3/TRBV12-4 | TRBD1 | many | TRBJ1-4
CASSFQAGQETQYF | TGTGCCAGCAGCTTTCAGGCGGGCCAAGAGACCCAGTACTTC | TRBV7-2 | - | - | TRBJ2-5
CASSLGDRDEETQYF | TGTGCCAGCAGTTTGGGAGACAGGGACGAAGAGACCCAGTACTTC | TRBV12-3/TRBV12-4 | TRBD1 | many | TRBJ2-5
CASSDRGQREQYF | TGTGCCAGCTCGGACAGGGGGCAGCGGGAGCAGTACTTC | TRBV18 | TRBD1 | few | TRBJ2-7
CASSGSGTRRRETQYF | TGTGCCAGCAGCGGATCCGGGACTAGGCGTCGAGAGACCCAGTACTTC | TRBV7-2 | TRBD2 | - | TRBJ2-5
CASSKGPPQDTQYF | TGTGCCAGCAGCAAGGGACCGCCTCAAGATACGCAGTATTTT | TRBV7-2 | - | - | TRBJ2-3
CASSYSTGGRETQYF | TGTGCCAGCAGTTACTCGACAGGGGGTAGGGAGACCCAGTACTTC | TRBV6-6 | TRBD1 | - | TRBJ2-5
CASSTSRDRGSPLHF | TGTGCCAGCAGTACGTCCCGGGACAGGGGCTCACCCCTCCACTTT | TRBV6-1 | TRBD1 | - | TRBJ1-6
CASSRTGDPKNIQYF | TGTGCCAGCAGTAGGACAGGGGATCCCAAAAACATTCAGTACTTC | TRBV6-1 | TRBD1 | medium-sized | TRBJ2-4
CASSDPWDRKNTEAFF | TGTGCCAGCAGTGACCCTTGGGACAGAAAGAACACTGAAGCTTTCTTT | TRBV6-1 | TRBD1 | - | TRBJ1-1
CSARGPVMGETQFF | TGCAGTGCTAGGGGGCCCGTGATGGGAGAGACCCAGTTCTTC | TRBV20-1 | - | - | TRBJ2-1
CASSRGGTVNTGELFF | TGTGCCAGCAGTCGGGGGGGGACCGTCAACACCGGGGAGCTGTTTTTT | TRBV7-8 | TRBD2 | many | TRBJ2-2
CASSPKMYDEQYF | TGTGCCAGCAGTCCCAAAATGTACGACGAGCAGTACTTC | TRBV12-3/TRBV12-4 | - | many | TRBJ2-7
CASSFQLVVYNEQFF | TGTGCCAGCAGTTTTCAACTAGTGGTATACAATGAGCAGTTCTTC | TRBV27 | - | many | TRBJ2-1
CASSVQRAGKNEQFF | TGCGCCAGCAGTGTGCAGAGGGCCGGTAAGAATGAGCAGTTCTTC | TRBV10-1 | - | - | TRBJ2-1
CASNADPLGNEQYF | TGTGCCAGCAACGCGGATCCCCTGGGAAATGAGCAGTACTTC | TRBV25-1 | - | few | TRBJ2-5
CASSLGQNNQPQHF | TGTGCCAGCAGTTTAGGGCAGAACAATCAGCCCCAGCATTTT | TRBV12-3/TRBV12-4 | - | medium-sized | TRBJ1-5
CASSMGQGFDEQFF | TGCGCCAGCAGCATGGGACAGGGGTTTGATGAGCAGTTCTTC | TRBV5-1 | TRBD1 | few | TRBJ2-1
CASSLGSRGDRANTGELFF | TGTGCTAGCAGCTTAGGAAGTCGCGGCGACAGGGCGAACACCGGGGAGCTGTTTTTT | TRBV7-6 | TRBD1 | - | TRBJ2-2
CASSFQSNEQFF | TGTGCCAGCAGCTTCCAAAGCAATGAGCAGTTCTTC | TRBV7-6 | - | - | TRBJ2-1
CASSEGEGDFLGDTQYF | TGTGCCAGCAGTGAAGGGGAAGGGGACTTTCTGGGGGATACGCAGTATTTT | TRBV6-1 | - | many | TRBJ2-3
CASTIISGSGGQTQYF | TGTGCCAGCACCATTATTAGCGGGAGTGGCGGACAGACCCAGTACTTC | TRBV6-1 | TRBD2 | - | TRBJ2-5
CASSFGGTIQETQYF | TGTGCCAGCAGTTTTGGGGGAACTATCCAAGAGACCCAGTACTTC | TRBV12-3/TRBV12-4 | - | medium-sized | TRBJ2-5